The 20 T cell receptor beta chains listed next were all sequenced from one sample in a study of STAT3 mutations in large granular lymphocyte leukemia. Study results and limitations: At least one immunodominant TCR beta clonotype appeared in every T-cell large granular lymphocyte leukemia patient.

The antigens these receptors bind are not known. Clones were read by immunoSEQ multiplex PCR, and TCRdb kept only the in-frame ones, dropping some. The repertoire holds 1,500 to 2,000 clones, over 25% seen once, with roughly three fifths in the top ten. The sequenced sample was peripheral blood mononuclear cells. The receptor source for this set is a male patient aged 50 or older with T-cell large granular lymphocyte leukemia. Some clones in this sample may be carry-over from other donors' samples.

This rearrangement joins TRBV4-1 to TRBJ1-5, with a weak D call TRBD1 (5 bases). Germline V gene lookup returns CDR1 MGHRA and CDR2 YSYEKL. Trimming took 1 base from V and 6 from J, leaving 10 bases between them. The CDR3 has 14 amino acids. The CDR3 region has the DNA TGCGCCAGCAGCCAAGGGGACCCCGGTCAGCCCCAGCATTTT. This translates into CASSQGDPGQPQHF.

This chain uses TRBV5-4 with TRBJ2-7; 10 bases line up with TRBD1. Germline assignment: CDR1 SGHNT and CDR2 YYREEE (reference sequence). The CDR3 runs 18 residues. V was pared by 0 bases and J by 1 base, with 10 bases of the junction left unmatched. The CDR3 bases are TGTGCCAGCAGCTTGGGAGTGGGACAGGGGTTTCTTTCCTACGAGCAGTACTTC. This codes for CASSLGVGQGFLSYEQYF.

This clone was seen a few times. V gene TRBV6-6 combines with J gene TRBJ2-7, with 12 bases lining up with TRBD2. The CDR3 sequence is 14 residues long. Germline CDR1 reads MNHNY; CDR2 reads SVGAGI (reference sequence). V dropped 6 bases and J dropped 4; count of bases not matched to a gene: 4. CDR3 in DNA: TGTGCCAGCAGCTCCGGGACTAGCGGGTACGAGCAGTACTTC. It codes for CASSSGTSGYEQYF.

This clone has a handful of counts. The CDR3 loop is CASRTGLAEYNEQFF. The DNA for the CDR3 is TGTGCCAGTAGGACGGGACTAGCGGAGTACAATGAGCAGTTCTTC. The genes are TRBV19 and TRBJ2-1, with TRBD2 matching 11 bases. In germline, CDR1 is LNHDA, CDR2 SQIVND (reference sequence). CDR3 size: 15 residues. Germline trimming cut 6 bases from V and 4 bases from J; bases unmatched to any gene: 5.

This clone showed up just a few times. The rearrangement joins TRBV30 to TRBJ1-4; weak D call: TRBD1 (5 bases). Germline-derived CDR1 and CDR2 are GTSNPN and SVGIG (reference sequence). V was clipped by 4 bases and J by 8 bases, with 14 bases between them. The CDR3 spans 13 residues. The CDR3 spells CAWMIRVEEKLFF. DNA of the CDR3: TGTGCCTGGATGATCAGGGTCGAAGAAAAACTGTTTTTT.

This chain connects TRBV18 to TRBJ2-7; 10 bases align to TRBD1. Trimming removed 3 bases from V and 5 bases from J; junction bases left unmatched: 7. The CDR3 consists of 15 residues. Germline V lookup: CDR1 KGHSH, CDR2 LQKENI. The CDR3: CASSPRQGARNEQYF. DNA of the CDR3: TGTGCCAGCTCACCGCGACAGGGGGCTAGGAACGAGCAGTACTTC.

The rearrangement uses TRBV5-4 and TRBJ1-5; D might be TRBD1 (5 bases). Trimming took off 1 base at V and 2 bases at J, with 7 bases between the two ends. CDR1 SGHNT and CDR2 YYREEE come from the germline V gene (reference sequence). The CDR3 runs 14 residues. CDR3 sequence reads: CASSLMGGNQPQHF. CDR3 coding DNA: TGTGCCAGCAGCTTGATGGGGGGCAATCAGCCCCAGCATTTT.

The rearrangement links TRBV18 to TRBJ2-7; possibly TRBD1 or TRBD2 for D (5 bases each). The CDR3 is 14 residues long. Germline V gives CDR1 KGHSH, CDR2 LQKENI. V lost 3 bases and J lost 3, with 12 bases in between. CDR3 sequence: CASSPPGARYEQYF. CDR3 bases: TGTGCCAGCTCACCTCCCGGGGCCCGCTACGAGCAGTACTTC.

The V and J genes are TRBV5-1 and TRBJ1-2; TRBD1 matches at 7 bases. J lost 4 bases, V lost 0 bases, and 6 bases had no gene match. Germline lookup yields CDR1 SGHRS and CDR2 YFSETQ. This CDR3 comprises 15 residues. CDR3 bases: TGCGCCAGCAGCTTGGAGGCAGGGGGGTTCTATGGCTACACCTTC. Translated: CASSLEAGGFYGYTF.

V gene TRBV5-1 combines with J gene TRBJ1-1; D not resolved. The CDR3 has 15 residues. V was cut by 4 bases and J by 4 bases, with 17 bases left in between. The germline gives CDR1 SGHRS, CDR2 YFSETQ. For the CDR3, the DNA is TGCGCCAGCAGCCCTAACGTGGTCGGAGTCACTGAAGCTTTCTTT. Residues: CASSPNVVGVTEAFF.

V usage is TRBV6-6 and J usage is TRBJ1-2; maybe TRBD1 (5 bases). V was pared by 6 bases and J by 6 bases, with 17 bases between. The germline CDR1 and CDR2 sequences are MNHNY and SVGAGI (reference sequence). The CDR3 covers 14 residues. CDR3 sequence: CASSPGQYDHGYTF. DNA of the CDR3: TGTGCCAGCAGCCCCGGACAATATGATCATGGCTACACCTTC.

The rearrangement links TRBV6-6 to TRBJ1-1; perhaps TRBD1 as D (6 bases). CDR1 is MNHNY, CDR2 SVGAGI, per germline (reference sequence). The CDR3 spans 12 residues. Trimming took 2 bases from V and 7 from J, leaving 8 bases between them. CDR3 region: CASSYPGVEAFF. CDR3 bases: TGTGCCAGCAGTTACCCAGGGGTTGAAGCTTTCTTT.

Only a few counts were recorded for this clone. The CDR3 sequence: CSAVPSYEQYF. The CDR3 DNA is TGCAGTGCTGTCCCCTCCTACGAGCAGTACTTC. V and J are TRBV20-1 and TRBJ2-7; D remains unclear. This CDR3 is 11 amino acids long. Trimming pared 5 bases from V and 0 bases from J, leaving 5 bases between. Germline V gene lookup returns CDR1 DFQATT and CDR2 SNEGSKA (reference sequence).

The chain employs TRBV6-5 and TRBJ1-2; 8 nucleotides align to TRBD1. Germline CDR1 and CDR2: MNHEY and SVGAGI. The J segment lost 7 bases and the V segment lost 7 bases, leaving 2 bases of the junction unmatched. This CDR3 comprises 11 residues. The CDR3 region is CASTGGVGYTF. The CDR3 region has the DNA TGTGCCAGCACAGGGGGCGTTGGCTACACCTTC.

The rearrangement joins TRBV5-1 to TRBJ2-5, with 10 bases that match TRBD1. The CDR3 length is 16 residues. CDR1 and CDR2 (germline): SGHRS, YFSETQ. J gave up 2 bases and V 4 bases, and 8 bases lay outside the gene matches. The CDR3 protein is CASSPRGQGVQETQYF. The DNA for the CDR3 is TGCGCCAGCAGCCCACGCGGACAGGGGGTACAAGAGACCCAGTACTTC.

The V and J genes are TRBV6-6 and TRBJ2-2, with D possibly TRBD2 on 5 matching bases. The ends were cut back, 7 bases at V and 7 bases at J, with 22 bases in the middle. The CDR3 is made up of 16 amino acids. The V gene's germline CDR1 is MNHNY and CDR2 SVGAGI (reference sequence). CDR3 loop: CASMSGRPLMGGELFF. In DNA form, the CDR3 reads TGTGCCAGCATGAGCGGCCGCCCTCTGATGGGCGGGGAGCTGTTTTTT.

The chain links TRBV5-1 to TRBJ2-6; D gene uncertain. Trimming cost V 0 bases and J 7 bases, with 5 bases left between them. The CDR3 runs to 13 residues. Germline CDR1 and CDR2: SGHRS and YFSETQ. The CDR3 loop reads CASSLAGANVLTF. The CDR3 nucleotides read TGCGCCAGCAGCTTGGCCGGCGCCAACGTCCTGACTTTC.

The chain couples TRBV29-1 to TRBJ2-3, with D tentatively TRBD2 (5 bases). The CDR3 covers 13 residues. Germline assignment: CDR1 SQVTM and CDR2 ANQGSEA. V shed 6 bases and J shed 1 base, with 11 bases lying between them. The DNA of the CDR3 is TGCAGCGTGGCAGCGGCCCGCACAGATACGCAGTATTTT. Translation: CSVAAARTDTQYF.

V gene TRBV5-1 combines with J gene TRBJ2-4; 7 positions match TRBD2. The CDR3 sequence is 14 residues long. Trimming removed 4 bases from V and 7 bases from J; junction bases left unmatched: 8. The germline V gene has CDR1 SGHRS and CDR2 YFSETQ. This CDR3 reads CASSQGGQGNIQYF. CDR3 nucleotides: TGCGCCAGCAGCCAGGGAGGGCAGGGTAACATTCAGTACTTC.

This chain connects TRBV30 to TRBJ2-7; D is possibly TRBD1 or TRBD2 (5 bases each). The CDR3 runs to 15 residues. The V end was cut by 3 bases, the J end by 4 bases, with 19 bases between. In germline, CDR1 is GTSNPN, CDR2 SVGIG (reference sequence). CDR3 in amino acids: CAWRWGTGIVYEQYF. The CDR3 DNA follows: TGTGCCTGGAGGTGGGGGACGGGGATTGTGTACGAGCAGTACTTC.